The clone carrying this T cell receptor (beta chain) was observed a few times. This sample is drawn from a study of blood T cells in healthy people across ages. Together with a sample-barcoded 5' primer, a J-beta primer mix was included in a second PCR lasting roughly 6 to 12 cycles. TCRdb fed the 5' RACE reads into MiXCR, producing one record per CDR3 protein. The sample yields about 930,000 distinct CDR3 sequences, 25% to 30% seen once. J gave up 4 bases and V 0 bases, and 10 bases lay outside the gene matches. CDR3 size: 17 residues. The germline V gene has CDR1 KGHSH and CDR2 LQKENI. The sample was also linked to a second study, of T cells of mothers and their children.

The TCR was taken from a woman aged 40 to 50 in good health. The sample comprised blood. The V gene is TRBV18, the J gene TRBJ1-1; 8 bases match TRBD1. For the CDR3, the DNA is TGTGCCAGCTCACCACCTTCAGGGGGCGGGGGAGGCACTGAAGCTTTCTTT. Its protein is CASSPPSGGGGGTEAFF.